A selection of T cell receptor beta chains follows, all from one sample in a study of T cells after yellow fever vaccination. TCRdb recomputed calls from the 5' RACE reads with MiXCR, one row per CDR3 protein. This table has a few hundred thousand distinct CDR3 sequences, roughly 3.9% appearing once. Sequenced here: PBMCs, sampled 5 days after the yellow fever booster vaccination. These receptors were collected from a man between 18 and 35 years old who received the YFV17D yellow fever vaccine. The CDR3 runs from the conserved cysteine through the conserved F or W. D genes are given only for firm matches. For some rows the clone size is stated as once, few or many, or as a class when expanded; others skip it.

size: many; D: NA; J: TRBJ1-2; V: TRBV7-2; CDR3: CASSFYPGGYTF; DNA: TGTGCCAGCAGCTTCTACCCCGGCGGCTACACCTTC
size: few; D: NA; J: TRBJ1-2; V: TRBV6-6; CDR3: CASSYRGVFYGYTF; DNA: TGTGCCAGCAGTTACAGAGGGGTTTTCTATGGCTACACCTTC
size: NA; D: TRBD1; J: TRBJ2-3; V: TRBV12-3/TRBV12-4; CDR3: CASSSPNPGQGADTQYF; DNA: TGTGCCAGCAGTTCGCCAAACCCGGGACAGGGTGCAGATACGCAGTATTTT
size: few; D: NA; J: TRBJ1-1; V: TRBV30; CDR3: CAWGARGTEAFF; DNA: TGTGCCTGGGGCGCCCGGGGCACTGAAGCTTTCTTT
size: few; D: TRBD2; J: TRBJ2-5; V: TRBV5-4; CDR3: CASSPSGGASSETQYF; DNA: TGTGCCAGCAGCCCCAGCGGGGGGGCCAGTTCGGAGACCCAGTACTTC
size: NA; D: NA; J: TRBJ1-4; V: TRBV7-2; CDR3: CASSSGQISNEKLFF; DNA: TGTGCCAGCAGCTCCGGACAGATCAGTAATGAAAAACTGTTTTTT
size: many; D: NA; J: TRBJ2-5; V: TRBV5-4; CDR3: CASSGRDIQETQYF; DNA: TGTGCCAGCAGCGGCCGGGACATCCAAGAGACCCAGTACTTC
size: NA; D: NA; J: TRBJ1-3; V: TRBV5-1; CDR3: CASKIGSGNTIYF; DNA: TGCGCCAGCAAAATCGGCTCTGGAAACACCATATATTTT
size: NA; D: NA; J: TRBJ1-2; V: TRBV19; CDR3: CASKVTGLSYGYTF; DNA: TGTGCCAGTAAAGTAACAGGCCTTTCTTATGGCTACACCTTC
size: few; D: TRBD1; J: TRBJ1-5; V: TRBV3-1; CDR3: CASSQGQGGDQPQHF; DNA: TGTGCCAGCAGCCAAGGACAGGGGGGGGATCAGCCCCAGCATTTT
size: few; D: NA; J: TRBJ2-7; V: TRBV6-6; CDR3: CASRPDSSSSYEQYF; DNA: TGTGCCAGCAGACCGGACAGCTCCAGCTCCTACGAGCAGTACTTC
size: many; D: TRBD1; J: TRBJ2-5; V: TRBV7-2; CDR3: CASSFASDRGRETQYF; DNA: TGTGCCAGCAGCTTTGCCTCGGACAGGGGAAGGGAGACCCAGTACTTC
size: NA; D: TRBD2; J: TRBJ2-3; V: TRBV20-1; CDR3: CSAPSGGKTDTQYF; DNA: TGCAGTGCACCGAGCGGGGGGAAGACAGATACGCAGTATTTT
size: NA; D: TRBD1; J: TRBJ1-1; V: TRBV6-2/TRBV6-3; CDR3: CASRPQGQAEAFF; DNA: TGTGCCAGCAGACCTCAGGGACAGGCCGAAGCTTTCTTT
size: few; D: NA; J: TRBJ1-5; V: TRBV7-9; CDR3: CASSYGQHNQPQHF; DNA: TGTGCCAGCAGTTATGGACAGCACAATCAGCCCCAGCATTTT
size: few; D: NA; J: TRBJ1-4; V: TRBV7-6; CDR3: CASSFAGGELFF; DNA: TGTGCCAGCAGCTTTGCGGGGGGGGAACTGTTTTTT
size: few; D: NA; J: TRBJ2-3; V: TRBV5-4; CDR3: CASSPERGSSTDTQYF; DNA: TGTGCCAGCAGCCCAGAAAGGGGATCTAGCACAGATACGCAGTATTTT
size: many; D: TRBD1; J: TRBJ2-2; V: TRBV5-1; CDR3: CASSFIGGNAGELFF; DNA: TGCGCCAGCAGCTTCATAGGGGGCAACGCCGGGGAGCTGTTTTTT
size: many; D: TRBD1; J: TRBJ2-6; V: TRBV6-5; CDR3: CASSYLTGDSGANVLTF; DNA: TGTGCCAGCAGTTACTTGACAGGGGACTCTGGGGCCAACGTCCTGACTTTC
size: many; D: NA; J: TRBJ2-7; V: TRBV4-3; CDR3: CASSLRQTTLGSYEQYF; DNA: TGCGCCAGCAGCCTACGCCAGACAACCCTGGGCTCCTACGAGCAGTACTTC
size: NA; D: NA; J: TRBJ2-1; V: TRBV4-1; CDR3: CASSQRVRQQSYNEQFF; DNA: TGCGCCAGCAGCCAAAGAGTACGACAGCAATCCTACAATGAGCAGTTCTTC
size: few; D: NA; J: TRBJ1-5; V: TRBV4-3; CDR3: CASSQLHSSNQPQHF; DNA: TGCGCCAGCAGCCAATTACATTCTTCAAATCAGCCCCAGCATTTT
size: NA; D: TRBD2; J: TRBJ2-3; V: TRBV4-2; CDR3: CASSQGLAGLDTQYF; DNA: TGTGCCAGCAGCCAGGGACTAGCGGGGTTGGATACGCAGTATTTT
size: NA; D: NA; J: TRBJ2-3; V: TRBV30; CDR3: CAWNPRSTDTQYF; DNA: TGTGCCTGGAATCCAAGAAGCACAGATACGCAGTATTTT
size: many; D: NA; J: TRBJ1-5; V: TRBV4-3; CDR3: CASSLSQSNQPQHF; DNA: TGCGCCAGCAGCCTGTCACAGAGCAATCAGCCCCAGCATTTT
size: many; D: NA; J: TRBJ1-1; V: TRBV9; CDR3: CASSVGTAATEAFF; DNA: TGTGCCAGCAGCGTAGGAACGGCCGCCACTGAAGCTTTCTTT
size: few; D: NA; J: TRBJ2-3; V: TRBV7-3; CDR3: CASSVAEGDTQYF; DNA: TGTGCCAGCAGCGTAGCAGAGGGAGATACGCAGTATTTT
size: few; D: NA; J: TRBJ2-1; V: TRBV5-1; CDR3: CASSGQRNYNEQFF; DNA: TGCGCCAGCTCGGGCCAGCGAAACTACAATGAGCAGTTCTTC
size: many; D: NA; J: TRBJ1-2; V: TRBV6-2/TRBV6-3; CDR3: CATDSGGIDYGYTF; DNA: TGTGCCACCGATTCGGGGGGTATCGACTATGGCTACACCTTC
size: few; D: TRBD2; J: TRBJ2-1; V: TRBV11-3; CDR3: CASSPGPGLAGESSYNEQFF; DNA: TGTGCCAGCAGCCCGGGCCCGGGACTAGCGGGGGAGAGCTCCTACAATGAGCAGTTCTTC
size: many; D: TRBD2; J: TRBJ2-1; V: TRBV20-1; CDR3: CSARDRLAGGTNEQFF; DNA: TGCAGTGCTAGAGATCGGCTAGCGGGGGGGACCAATGAGCAGTTCTTC
size: few; D: NA; J: TRBJ2-2; V: TRBV9; CDR3: CASGVGNTGELFF; DNA: TGTGCCAGCGGAGTGGGGAACACCGGGGAGCTGTTTTTT
size: few; D: TRBD1; J: TRBJ1-1; V: TRBV5-1; CDR3: CASSPRGWGRGTEAFF; DNA: TGCGCCAGCAGCCCCAGGGGGTGGGGGCGCGGCACTGAAGCTTTCTTT
size: many; D: NA; J: TRBJ2-3; V: TRBV10-3; CDR3: CAISEEATASTDTQYF; DNA: TGTGCCATCAGTGAGGAGGCAACCGCAAGCACAGATACGCAGTATTTT
size: NA; D: NA; J: TRBJ1-1; V: TRBV21-1; CDR3: CASSNRPGTEAFF; DNA: TGTGCCAGCAGCAACCGACCTGGAACTGAAGCTTTCTTT
size: NA; D: NA; J: TRBJ1-5; V: TRBV27; CDR3: CASRGGQAVNQPQHF; DNA: TGTGCCAGCAGAGGGGGTCAGGCGGTAAATCAGCCCCAGCATTTT
size: few; D: TRBD1; J: TRBJ2-2; V: TRBV3-1; CDR3: CASRGQGVNTGELFF; DNA: TGTGCCAGCAGAGGACAGGGGGTGAACACCGGGGAGCTGTTTTTT
size: few; D: NA; J: TRBJ2-6; V: TRBV19; CDR3: CASSPSVWANVLTF; DNA: TGTGCCAGTAGTCCCAGTGTCTGGGCCAACGTCCTGACTTTC
size: few; D: NA; J: TRBJ2-7; V: TRBV20-1; CDR3: CSARATGTYEQYF; DNA: TGCAGTGCTAGAGCGACGGGAACCTACGAGCAGTACTTC
size: many; D: NA; J: TRBJ2-4; V: TRBV5-6; CDR3: CASSSAPENIQYF; DNA: TGTGCCAGCAGCTCGGCACCCGAAAACATTCAGTACTTC
size: many; D: TRBD1; J: TRBJ2-1; V: TRBV6-5; CDR3: CASSSTGGIYNEQFF; DNA: TGTGCCAGCAGCTCCACAGGGGGCATCTACAATGAGCAGTTCTTC
size: NA; D: NA; J: TRBJ1-1; V: TRBV9; CDR3: CASSVGPSNTEAFF; DNA: TGTGCCAGCAGCGTTGGACCTTCGAACACTGAAGCTTTCTTT
size: NA; D: NA; J: TRBJ1-3; V: TRBV5-1; CDR3: CASSLELRVGNTIYF; DNA: TGCGCCAGCAGCTTGGAGCTCAGGGTTGGAAACACCATATATTTT
size: many; D: NA; J: TRBJ1-1; V: TRBV5-1; CDR3: CASSLLFGGGTEAFF; DNA: TGCGCCAGCAGCTTGCTCTTCGGGGGCGGCACTGAAGCTTTCTTT